This is a list of T cell receptor beta chains from one sample in a study of cytomegalovirus exposure and HLA in healthy donors. Generated by immunoSEQ multiplex PCR, the TCRdb table keeps only in-frame clones and is missing some. The sample comprises fewer than 90,000 clones, 84% of which are singletons, and about 12% rests with the top ten. The sample consisted of PBMCs. These receptors came from a woman aged 18 to 35 in good health and CMV-seropositive. Each CDR3 is given with its conserved first and last residue. D genes are given only for firm matches. Clone size is not always given. Where it is, it says once, few, many or a class for expanded clones.

>TRBV28|.|TRBJ1-6|once
CASSRSAGTPLHF
TGTGCCAGCAGTAGATCGGCCGGGACTCCCCTCCACTTT
>TRBV27|TRBD1|TRBJ1-5|.
CASSLNFLTGVQPQHF
TGTGCCAGCAGTTTAAACTTTTTGACAGGGGTTCAGCCCCAGCATTTT
>TRBV25-1|.|TRBJ2-7|once
CASQRRTSYEQYF
TGTGCCAGCCAGCGGAGGACGTCCTACGAGCAGTACTTC
>TRBV7-7|.|TRBJ2-1|.
CASSSGQLSSYNEQFF
TGTGCCAGCAGCTCAGGACAGCTTAGCTCCTACAATGAGCAGTTCTTC
>TRBV5-1|.|TRBJ2-3|.
CASSLDGESTDTQYF
TGCGCCAGCAGCTTGGATGGGGAGAGCACAGATACGCAGTATTTT
>TRBV6-6|.|TRBJ2-7|.
CASSLLEGGEQYF
TGTGCCAGCAGTTTACTAGAAGGGGGCGAGCAGTACTTC
>TRBV28|TRBD1|TRBJ2-7|.
CASSLLPGQGSYEQYF
TGTGCCAGCAGCCTTCTACCGGGACAGGGATCCTACGAGCAGTACTTC
>TRBV7-3|TRBD1|TRBJ2-1|once
CASSLHTGQGGEQFF
TGTGCCAGCAGCTTACATACGGGACAGGGAGGTGAGCAGTTCTTC
>TRBV4-2|.|TRBJ2-7|.
CASSQYLGQISYEQYF
TGTGCCAGCAGCCAATACCTCGGACAGATCTCCTACGAGCAGTACTTC
>TRBV5-6|TRBD1|TRBJ2-3|few
CASSLDRVDTQYF
TGTGCCAGCAGCCTAGACAGGGTAGATACGCAGTATTTT
>TRBV6-5|.|TRBJ2-1|.
CASSLGTEQFF
TGTGCCAGCAGTTTAGGGACAGAGCAGTTCTTC
>TRBV6-5|.|TRBJ1-1|.
CASSYEAGATEAFF
TGTGCCAGCAGTTACGAGGCGGGGGCGACTGAAGCTTTCTTT
>TRBV27|.|TRBJ1-5|.
CASSLSRGNQPQHF
TGTGCCAGCAGTTTGAGCAGGGGCAATCAGCCCCAGCATTTT
>TRBV5-1|TRBD2|TRBJ2-5|.
CASSISGGLQETQYF
TGCGCCAGCAGCATTAGCGGGGGCCTCCAAGAGACCCAGTACTTC
>TRBV5-6|TRBD2|TRBJ2-5|.
CASRRLAGGEETQYF
TGTGCCAGCAGACGACTAGCGGGGGGGGAAGAGACCCAGTACTTC
>TRBV2|TRBD2|TRBJ2-1|.
CASTQGLAAYNEQFF
TGTGCCAGCACCCAGGGACTAGCGGCTTACAATGAGCAGTTCTTC
>TRBV10-1|TRBD1|TRBJ2-5|.
CASSEGVEGQGWETQYF
TGCGCCAGCAGCGAAGGCGTGGAAGGACAGGGGTGGGAGACCCAGTACTTC
>TRBV19|.|TRBJ1-1|few
CASSDQEDTEAFF
TGTGCCAGTAGTGACCAGGAGGACACTGAAGCTTTCTTT
>TRBV28|.|TRBJ1-2|.
CASSSGDRTRGYTF
TGTGCCAGCAGCTCCGGCGACAGGACTCGGGGCTACACCTTC
>TRBV4-1|.|TRBJ1-4|.
CASSNPAMGGEKLFF
TGCGCCAGCAGCAACCCGGCCATGGGGGGTGAAAAACTGTTTTTT
>TRBV11-2|TRBD2|TRBJ2-3|.
CASSPSVAGGTDTQYF
TGTGCCAGCAGCCCCTCGGTAGCGGGGGGGACAGATACGCAGTATTTT
>TRBV6-5|TRBD1|TRBJ1-6|.
CASSYLGQGGTPLHF
TGTGCCAGCAGTTACCTAGGACAGGGCGGTACACCCCTCCACTTT
>TRBV4-2|.|TRBJ1-4|once
CASSQEARGTWGEKLFF
TGTGCCAGCAGCCAAGAAGCGAGGGGGACCTGGGGGGAAAAACTGTTTTTT
>TRBV7-9|.|TRBJ1-1|.
CASSWTQGNTEAFF
TGTGCCAGCAGCTGGACACAAGGGAACACTGAAGCTTTCTTT
>TRBV2|TRBD1|TRBJ1-5|.
CASSESQGGNQPQHF
TGTGCCAGCAGTGAGAGCCAGGGGGGAAATCAGCCCCAGCATTTT
>TRBV6-1|.|TRBJ1-6|.
CASSTDRDSPLHF
TGTGCCAGCAGTACGGATCGGGATTCACCCCTCCACTTT
>TRBV30|TRBD2|TRBJ2-3|.
CAWSAAGEDTDTQYF
TGTGCCTGGAGTGCAGCGGGGGAGGACACAGATACGCAGTATTTT
>TRBV5-1|TRBD2|TRBJ2-5|.
CASSLEQGRGEETQYF
TGCGCCAGCAGCTTAGAACAAGGGCGGGGGGAAGAGACCCAGTACTTC
>TRBV7-2|TRBD2|TRBJ2-7|.
CASSLTSGGTYEQYF
TGTGCCAGCAGCTTAACTAGCGGGGGAACCTACGAGCAGTACTTC
>TRBV6-5|TRBD1|TRBJ1-2|.
CASSSDRGPYGYTF
TGTGCCAGCAGTTCGGACAGGGGGCCCTATGGCTACACCTTC
>TRBV10-3|TRBD1|TRBJ1-3|.
CAISKQGSSGNTIYF
TGTGCCATCAGTAAACAGGGGTCCTCTGGAAACACCATATATTTT
>TRBV6-6|.|TRBJ2-2|.
CASTIRQAESTGELFF
TGTGCCAGCACCATCCGACAGGCAGAAAGCACCGGGGAGCTGTTTTTT
>TRBV27|TRBD1|TRBJ1-2|.
CASSLDRGYGYTF
TGTGCCAGCAGTTTAGACAGGGGCTATGGCTACACCTTC
>TRBV28|.|TRBJ2-1|.
CASSRGGEQFF
TGTGCCAGCAGCAGAGGAGGTGAGCAGTTCTTC
>TRBV5-1|.|TRBJ2-4|.
CASSSEPREGKNIQYF
TGCGCCAGCAGCTCCGAACCCAGGGAAGGCAAAAACATTCAGTACTTC
>TRBV27|TRBD1|TRBJ2-3|.
CASSGQGTDTQYF
TGTGCCAGCAGTGGACAGGGTACAGATACGCAGTATTTT
>TRBV2|.|TRBJ2-3|.
CASHDGGTPDTQYF
TGTGCCAGTCACGACGGGGGAACTCCAGATACGCAGTATTTT
>TRBV12-5|.|TRBJ2-3|.
CASGLALLWREGTDTQYF
TGTGCTAGTGGTTTGGCCCTCCTATGGAGGGAGGGCACAGATACGCAGTATTTT
>TRBV9|TRBD1|TRBJ2-3|.
CASSVAQGVPHDTQYF
TGTGCCAGCAGCGTAGCACAGGGGGTCCCCCACGATACGCAGTATTTT
>TRBV4-3|TRBD1|TRBJ2-5|once
CASSQGTGQETQYF
TGCGCCAGCAGCCAGGGGACAGGGCAAGAGACCCAGTACTTC
>TRBV11-2|TRBD1|TRBJ2-5|.
CASNDRGHVEETQYF
TGTGCCAGCAACGACAGGGGGCACGTGGAAGAGACCCAGTACTTC
>TRBV7-9|.|TRBJ2-1|.
CASSLVWGGPYNEQFF
TGTGCCAGCAGCTTAGTGTGGGGGGGGCCCTACAATGAGCAGTTCTTC
>TRBV7-8|TRBD1|TRBJ1-2|.
CASSLYWDRVANYGYTF
TGTGCCAGCAGCTTGTATTGGGACAGAGTAGCTAACTATGGCTACACCTTC
>TRBV6-5|.|TRBJ2-3|.
CASSYSWTSSSDTQYF
TGTGCCAGCAGTTACTCGTGGACTTCTTCATCGGATACGCAGTATTTT
>TRBV6-5|TRBD1|TRBJ1-2|.
CASSHGTGDGYTF
TGTGCCAGCAGTCACGGGACAGGGGATGGCTACACCTTC
>TRBV6-5|TRBD1|TRBJ1-4|.
CASWTGAILFF
TGTGCCAGCTGGACAGGAGCCATACTGTTTTTT
>TRBV15|TRBD1|TRBJ1-2|.
CATSWDRGRIGYTF
TGTGCCACCAGCTGGGACAGGGGAAGGATTGGCTACACCTTC
>TRBV7-3|TRBD2|TRBJ2-1|few
CASSLLSGGAYEQFF
TGTGCCAGCAGCTTGCTTAGCGGGGGGGCCTATGAGCAGTTCTTC
>TRBV10-3|TRBD2|TRBJ2-7|.
CAISSPSGGYEQYF
TGTGCCATCAGCTCGCCTAGCGGGGGATACGAGCAGTACTTC
>TRBV6-1|.|TRBJ2-5|.
CASRRDAGKETQYF
TGTGCCAGCAGGCGGGACGCCGGAAAAGAGACCCAGTACTTC
>TRBV5-1|TRBD1|TRBJ2-5|.
CASSPGQGGVETQYF
TGCGCCAGCAGCCCAGGACAGGGGGGAGTGGAGACCCAGTACTTC
>TRBV10-1|.|TRBJ1-1|.
CASSEGQNTEAFF
TGCGCCAGCAGTGAGGGACAGAACACTGAAGCTTTCTTT
>TRBV5-1|TRBD1|TRBJ2-7|few
CASSHGQGHSYEQYF
TGCGCCAGCAGCCATGGACAGGGGCACTCCTACGAGCAGTACTTC
>TRBV11-2|TRBD2|TRBJ2-5|.
CASTRTSVETQYF
TGTGCCAGCACCCGGACTAGCGTGGAGACCCAGTACTTC
>TRBV4-2|TRBD2|TRBJ2-1|.
CASSQDVASGGHEQFF
TGTGCCAGCAGCCAAGATGTAGCTAGCGGGGGGCATGAGCAGTTCTTC